This is a list of T cell receptor beta chains from one sample in a study of shared clonotypes between healthy human individuals. TCRdb's copy holds only in-frame clones and misses some; the assay was immunoSEQ multiplex PCR. The table lists roughly 2.6 million clones, approximately 90% of them singletons. The source material was naive CD4+ T cells sorted from blood. The receptors here all came from a man younger than 35 in good health. Both conserved end residues are part of each CDR3.

J gene: TRBJ2-2; V gene: TRBV5-1; CDR3 protein: CASSLPGGTGELFF
J gene: TRBJ1-4; V gene: TRBV25-1; CDR3 protein: CASSEFGPPSEKLFF
J gene: TRBJ1-2; V gene: TRBV7-6; CDR3 protein: CASSLGTGNYGYTF
J gene: TRBJ1-2; V gene: TRBV6-4; CDR3 protein: CASRMTGVGGYTF
J gene: TRBJ2-2; V gene: TRBV5-1; CDR3 protein: CASSTWTGVTGELFF
J gene: TRBJ2-5; V gene: TRBV14; CDR3 protein: CASSDRSRQETQYF
J gene: TRBJ1-2; V gene: TRBV7-9; CDR3 protein: CATSSRVGGNYGYTF
J gene: TRBJ2-5; V gene: TRBV5-4; CDR3 protein: CASSQGQVMGTQYF
J gene: TRBJ2-5; V gene: TRBV7-8; CDR3 protein: CASSFRDRNIQETQYF
J gene: TRBJ2-7; V gene: TRBV7-2; CDR3 protein: CASSPRTAPYEQYF